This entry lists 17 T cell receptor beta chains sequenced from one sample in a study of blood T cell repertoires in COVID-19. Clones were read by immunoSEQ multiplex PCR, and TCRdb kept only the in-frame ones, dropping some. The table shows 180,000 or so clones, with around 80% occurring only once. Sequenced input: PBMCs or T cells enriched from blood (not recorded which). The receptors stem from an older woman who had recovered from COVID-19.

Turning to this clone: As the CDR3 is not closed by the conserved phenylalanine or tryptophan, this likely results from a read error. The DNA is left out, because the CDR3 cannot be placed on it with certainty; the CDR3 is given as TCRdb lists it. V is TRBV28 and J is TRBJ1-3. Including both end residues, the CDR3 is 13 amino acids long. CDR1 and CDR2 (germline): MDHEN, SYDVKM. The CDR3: CASSRRKEALRSV.

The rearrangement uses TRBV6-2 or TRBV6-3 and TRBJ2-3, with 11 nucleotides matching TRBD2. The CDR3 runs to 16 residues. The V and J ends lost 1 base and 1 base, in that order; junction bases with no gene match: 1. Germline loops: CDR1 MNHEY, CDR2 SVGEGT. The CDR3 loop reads CASSYLAGGGTDTQYF. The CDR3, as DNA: TGTGCCAGCAGTTACTTAGCGGGAGGGGGCACAGATACGCAGTATTTT.

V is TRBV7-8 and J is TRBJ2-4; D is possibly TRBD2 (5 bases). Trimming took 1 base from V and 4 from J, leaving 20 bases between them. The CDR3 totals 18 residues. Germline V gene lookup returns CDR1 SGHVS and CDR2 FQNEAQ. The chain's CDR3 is CASSLVSPWISAKNIQYF. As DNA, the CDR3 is TGTGCCAGCAGCTTAGTTTCCCCTTGGATTAGCGCAAAAAACATTCAGTACTTC.

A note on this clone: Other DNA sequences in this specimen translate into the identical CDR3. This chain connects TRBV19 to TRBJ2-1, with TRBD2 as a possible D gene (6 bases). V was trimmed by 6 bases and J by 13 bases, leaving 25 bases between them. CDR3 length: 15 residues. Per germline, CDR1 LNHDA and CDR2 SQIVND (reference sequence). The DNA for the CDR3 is TGTGCCAGTAGGCGGAGAGAGGAGGGGTCCCCTGAACAGTTCTTC. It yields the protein CASRRREEGSPEQFF.

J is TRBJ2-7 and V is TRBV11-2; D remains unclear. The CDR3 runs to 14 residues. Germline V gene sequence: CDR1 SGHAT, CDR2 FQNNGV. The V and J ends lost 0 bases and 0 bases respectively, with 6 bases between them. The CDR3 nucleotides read TGTGCCAGCAGCTTAGAGGCCACCTCCTACGAGCAGTACTTC. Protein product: CASSLEATSYEQYF.

CDR3 sequence (DNA): TGTGCCAGCAGCTTAGTTCGGCAGGGTAGGGGCTACACCTTC. This translates into CASSLVRQGRGYTF. This chain joins TRBV7-2 and TRBJ1-2, with a weak D call TRBD1 (5 bases). V lost 1 base and J 8 bases, leaving 14 bases between the germline ends. CDR3 size: 14 residues. Germline V gene lookup returns CDR1 SGHTA and CDR2 FQGNSA.

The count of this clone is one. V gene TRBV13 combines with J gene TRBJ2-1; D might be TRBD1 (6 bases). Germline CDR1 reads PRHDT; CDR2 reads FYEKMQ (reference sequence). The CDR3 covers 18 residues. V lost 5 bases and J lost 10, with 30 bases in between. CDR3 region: CASSLGTPDSLWNREQFF. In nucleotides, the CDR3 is TGTGCCAGCAGCCTTGGGACCCCGGACAGTCTTTGGAACCGGGAGCAGTTCTTC.

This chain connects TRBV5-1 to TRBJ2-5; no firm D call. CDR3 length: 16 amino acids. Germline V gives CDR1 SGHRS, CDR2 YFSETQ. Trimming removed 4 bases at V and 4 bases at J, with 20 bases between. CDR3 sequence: CASSPLEARTLETQYF. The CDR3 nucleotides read TGCGCCAGCAGCCCTCTCGAAGCGAGAACCTTAGAGACCCAGTACTTC. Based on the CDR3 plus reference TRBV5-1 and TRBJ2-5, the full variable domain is KAGVTQTPRYLIKTRGQQVTLSCSPISGHRSVSWYQQTPGQGLQFLFEYFSETQRNKGNFPGRFSGRQFSNSRSEMNVSTLELGDSALYLCASSPLEARTLETQYFGPGTRLLVL.

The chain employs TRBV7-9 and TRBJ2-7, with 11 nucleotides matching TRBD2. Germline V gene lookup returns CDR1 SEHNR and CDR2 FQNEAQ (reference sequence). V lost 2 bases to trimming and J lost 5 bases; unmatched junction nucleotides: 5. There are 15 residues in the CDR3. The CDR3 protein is CASSLRGTSGNEQYF. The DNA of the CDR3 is TGTGCCAGCAGCTTAAGGGGGACTAGCGGAAACGAGCAGTACTTC.

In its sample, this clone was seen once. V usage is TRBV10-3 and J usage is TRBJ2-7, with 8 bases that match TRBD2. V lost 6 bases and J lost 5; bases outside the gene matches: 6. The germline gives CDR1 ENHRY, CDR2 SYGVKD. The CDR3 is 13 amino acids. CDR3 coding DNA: TGTGCCATCAGGGGGACTAGGACGCACGAGCAGTACTTC. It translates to CAIRGTRTHEQYF.

The CDR3 here is CAIRGTGGIADTQYF. The CDR3 region has the DNA TGTGCCATCAGAGGGACAGGGGGCATTGCAGATACGCAGTATTTT. The chain recombines TRBV10-3 with TRBJ2-3; 12 bases align to TRBD1. The CDR3 extends over 15 amino acids. V lost 6 bases to trimming and J lost 4 bases; unmatched junction nucleotides: 5. From germline, CDR1 is ENHRY and CDR2 SYGVKD.

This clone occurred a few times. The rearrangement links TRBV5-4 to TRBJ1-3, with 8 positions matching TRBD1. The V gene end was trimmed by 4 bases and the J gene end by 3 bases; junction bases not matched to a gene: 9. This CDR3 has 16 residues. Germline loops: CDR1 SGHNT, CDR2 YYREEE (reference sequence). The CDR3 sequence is CASSPDRVGSGNTIYF. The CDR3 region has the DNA TGTGCCAGCAGCCCGGACAGGGTAGGAAGTGGAAACACCATATATTTT. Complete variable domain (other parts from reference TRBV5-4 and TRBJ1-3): ETGVTQSPTHLIKTRGQQVTLRCSSQSGHNTVSWYQQALGQGPQFIFQYYREEENGRGNFPPRFSGLQFPNYSSELNVNALELDDSALYLCASSPDRVGSGNTIYFGEGSWLTVV.

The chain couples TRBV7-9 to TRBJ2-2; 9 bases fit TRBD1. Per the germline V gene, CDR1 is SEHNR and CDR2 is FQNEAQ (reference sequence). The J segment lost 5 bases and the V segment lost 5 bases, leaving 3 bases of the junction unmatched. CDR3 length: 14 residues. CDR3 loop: CASSPGTGTGELFF. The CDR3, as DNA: TGTGCCAGCAGCCCCGGGACAGGGACCGGGGAGCTGTTTTTT.

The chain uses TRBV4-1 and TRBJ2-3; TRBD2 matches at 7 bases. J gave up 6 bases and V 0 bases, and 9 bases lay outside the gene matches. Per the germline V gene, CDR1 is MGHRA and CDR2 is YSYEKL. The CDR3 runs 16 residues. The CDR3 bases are TGCGCCAGCAGCCAAGACCCTAGCGGAAGCGGGGATACGCAGTATTTT. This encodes CASSQDPSGSGDTQYF.

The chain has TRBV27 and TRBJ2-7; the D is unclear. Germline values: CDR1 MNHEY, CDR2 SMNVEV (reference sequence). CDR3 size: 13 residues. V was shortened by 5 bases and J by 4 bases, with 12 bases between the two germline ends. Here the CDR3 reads CASSPTARYEQYF. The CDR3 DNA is TGTGCCAGCAGTCCCACCGCCAGGTACGAGCAGTACTTC.

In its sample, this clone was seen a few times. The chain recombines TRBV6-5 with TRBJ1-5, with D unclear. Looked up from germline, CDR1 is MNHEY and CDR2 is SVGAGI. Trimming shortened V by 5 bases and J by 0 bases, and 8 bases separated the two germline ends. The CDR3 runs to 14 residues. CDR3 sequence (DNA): TGTGCCAGCAGTCAACAGTATAGCAATCAGCCCCAGCATTTT. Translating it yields CASSQQYSNQPQHF.

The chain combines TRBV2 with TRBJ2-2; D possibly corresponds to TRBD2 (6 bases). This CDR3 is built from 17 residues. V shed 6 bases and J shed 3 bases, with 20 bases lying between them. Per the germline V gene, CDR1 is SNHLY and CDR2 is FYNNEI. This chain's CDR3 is CASRRGVRLGDTGELFF. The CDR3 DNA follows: TGTGCCAGCAGGAGGGGTGTGAGACTAGGGGACACCGGGGAGCTGTTTTTT.